The next 11 T cell receptor beta chains were all read from a single sample in a study of shared clonotypes between healthy human individuals. TCRdb's copy holds only in-frame clones and misses some; the assay was immunoSEQ multiplex PCR. Of 1 million to 1.3 million clones listed, around 82% are singletons. The sequencing sample was made of memory CD4+ T cells from PBMCs. Subset in this sample: CD45RA-negative fraction. The source is a man between 18 and 29 years old in good health. Some clones in this sample may be carry-over from other donors' samples.

A single count supports this clone. The chain couples TRBV28 to TRBJ2-1, with TRBD2 as a possible D gene (6 bases). CDR3 size: 14 residues. V shed 7 bases and J shed 4 bases, with 14 bases lying between them. Germline V gives CDR1 MDHEN, CDR2 SYDVKM. CDR3 protein: CASNLIGGYNEQFF. Written as DNA, the CDR3 is TGTGCCAGCAACCTCATCGGAGGGTACAATGAGCAGTTCTTC.

The chain joins TRBV18 to TRBJ2-3; 9 bases line up with TRBD2. CDR3 length equals 18 residues. V lost 2 bases to trimming and J lost 4 bases; unmatched junction nucleotides: 13. Germline CDR1 reads KGHSH; CDR2 reads LQKENI. The CDR3 DNA follows: TGTGCCAGCTCACCAGCTTCTAGCGGGATCGGGGGCGCAGATACGCAGTATTTT. Its protein is CASSPASSGIGGADTQYF.

Concerning this clone: Other DNA sequences in the same sample also yield this CDR3. This chain connects TRBV7-3 to TRBJ2-7; D might be TRBD1 (6 bases). V lost 1 base to trimming and J lost 3 bases, with 7 bases between them. Germline loops: CDR1 SGHTA, CDR2 FQGTGA. This CDR3 has 13 residues. This chain's CDR3 is CASSLRGGYEQYF. In DNA form, the CDR3 reads TGTGCCAGCAGCTTAAGAGGGGGCTACGAGCAGTACTTC. The entire variable domain, with the rest obtained from reference TRBV7-3 and TRBJ2-7, is as follows: GAGVSQTPSNKVTEKGKYVELRCDPISGHTALYWYRQSLGQGPEFLIYFQGTGAADDSGLPNDRFFAVRPEGSVSTLKIQRTERGDSAVYLCASSLRGGYEQYFGPGTRLTVT.

The CDR3 protein is CASSPADRIGNTIYF. The CDR3 nucleotides are TGTGCCAGCAGCCCGGCGGACAGGATTGGAAACACCATATATTTT. This chain links TRBV9 with TRBJ1-3; 7 bases are a match to TRBD1. The CDR3 has 15 residues. Unmatched junction bases numbered 7, after V lost 4 bases and J lost 3 bases. Germline V gene data show CDR1 as SGDLS and CDR2 as YYNGEE.

The rearrangement links TRBV7-9 to TRBJ2-6, with no clear D. V lost 1 base and J 0 bases, leaving 4 bases between the germline ends. Germline V gene sequence: CDR1 SEHNR, CDR2 FQNEAQ (reference sequence). The CDR3 contains 15 residues. The CDR3 loop reads CASSLVLSGANVLTF. In nucleotides, the CDR3 is TGTGCCAGCAGCTTAGTGCTCTCTGGGGCCAACGTCCTGACTTTC.

This clone was seen more than once but under ten times. This rearrangement joins TRBV28 to TRBJ1-1; weak D call: TRBD1 (6 bases). The V end lost 8 bases, the J end lost 4 bases, and 14 bases lay between the germline ends. CDR3 length equals 13 residues. Germline CDR1 MDHEN, CDR2 SYDVKM. DNA of the CDR3: TGTGCCAGCTTTTCTTGGGGGCGCACTGAAGCTTTCTTT. Translation gives CASFSWGRTEAFF.

V gene TRBV15 combines with J gene TRBJ1-3; D call uncertain. The V and J ends lost 3 bases and 0 bases respectively, with 3 bases between them. Germline V gene lookup returns CDR1 LNHNV and CDR2 YYDKDF (reference sequence). This CDR3 spans 13 amino acids. The DNA for the CDR3 is TGTGCCACCAGCAGGTACTCTGGAAACACCATATATTTT. Amino acid sequence: CATSRYSGNTIYF.

This chain uses TRBV7-3 with TRBJ2-1, with a weak D call TRBD2 (6 bases). Trimming shortened V by 2 bases and J by 9 bases, and 17 bases separated the two germline ends. Germline V gene lookup returns CDR1 SGHTA and CDR2 FQGTGA. CDR3 size: 15 residues. CDR3 in amino acids: CASSLGAGWGSEQFF. As DNA, the CDR3 is TGTGCCAGCAGCTTAGGGGCGGGATGGGGGAGTGAGCAGTTCTTC.

This sequence joins TRBV25-1 and TRBJ2-3; the D is unclear. The CDR3 has 17 amino acids. V lost 1 base and J lost 0, with 14 bases in between. Germline V gene lookup returns CDR1 MGHDK and CDR2 SYGVNS. CDR3 region: CASSEFSYGSSTDTQYF. In DNA form, the CDR3 reads TGTGCCAGCAGTGAATTTAGTTACGGATCTAGCACAGATACGCAGTATTTT.

The chain joins TRBV18 to TRBJ1-5, with D unresolved. CDR1 is KGHSH and CDR2 is LQKENI in the germline V gene. V was cut by 3 bases and J by 5 bases, with 8 bases left in between. This CDR3 is 13 amino acids long. This CDR3 is CASSPYSDQPQHF. CDR3 sequence (DNA): TGTGCCAGCTCACCCTATTCAGATCAGCCCCAGCATTTT.

This clone was counted at least ten times. The chain recombines TRBV18 with TRBJ1-1; unclear D gene. Trimming took off 3 bases at V and 8 bases at J, with 13 bases between the two ends. The CDR3 extends over 13 amino acids. The V gene's germline CDR1 is KGHSH and CDR2 LQKENI. The chain's CDR3 is CASSPGGQQEAFF. The CDR3 bases are TGTGCCAGCTCACCGGGTGGCCAGCAGGAAGCTTTCTTT.